Following are 26 T cell receptor beta chains from one sample sequenced in a study of T cells after yellow fever vaccination. TCRdb used MiXCR to reprocess the 5' RACE reads, holding one entry per CDR3 protein. The sample shows 310,000 or so distinct CDR3 sequences, approximately 7% of them seen only once. The sample in question was PBMCs, obtained about 41 days after the first yellow fever vaccination. The receptors come from a man aged 18-30 years who received the YFV17D yellow fever vaccine.

In regard to this clonotype: The germline gene is not matched at one end of the junction; a read error may be the cause. V and J are TRBV2 and TRBJ2-1; TRBD1 agrees at 8 bases. The germline V gene has CDR1 SNHLY and CDR2 FYNNEI. The CDR3 contains 11 residues. CDR3 region: CASSDVRQGNF. The CDR3 DNA reads as TGTGCCAGCAGTGATGTGAGACAGGGGAACTTC.

This clonotype occurred many times. The junction departs from germline at one end; a sequencing error may be responsible. The chain recombines TRBV12-3 or TRBV12-4 with TRBJ2-1; 8 bases line up with TRBD1. There are 15 residues in the CDR3. This CDR3 reads CASSHNRGQAGPTVF. The CDR3 DNA is TGTGCCAGCAGCCATAACCGGGGACAGGCGGGTCCGACGGTCTTC.

V is TRBV25-1 and J is TRBJ2-4; a weak D match, TRBD2 (5 bases). The V gene lost 6 bases and the J gene lost 4 bases, with 10 bases spanning the gap. Germline lookup yields CDR1 MGHDK and CDR2 SYGVNS. The CDR3 is made up of 13 amino acids. The CDR3 DNA sequence: TGTGCCAGCAGAGCGGACTGGAAAAACATTCAGTACTTC. This encodes CASRADWKNIQYF.

This clonotype was recorded a few times. V and J are TRBV7-9 and TRBJ2-1, with a weak D call TRBD2 (6 bases). This CDR3 contains 17 residues. V was pared by 8 bases and J by 6 bases, with 26 bases between. Germline V gene lookup returns CDR1 SEHNR and CDR2 FQNEAQ (reference sequence). The CDR3 nucleotides are TGTGCCAGCGGTGGGGGGTGGGGGGTTATTTGGGGCAATGAGCAGTTCTTC. Its translation is CASGGGWGVIWGNEQFF.

The V gene is TRBV6-5, the J gene TRBJ1-2; tentatively, D is TRBD1 (5 bases). The germline V and J ends were trimmed by 2 bases and 6 bases, with 16 bases remaining between them. Germline lookup yields CDR1 MNHEY and CDR2 SVGAGI. The CDR3 has 15 amino acids. This CDR3 reads CASSYGHGGIDGYTF. The CDR3 region has the DNA TGTGCCAGCAGTTACGGGCACGGGGGAATCGATGGCTACACCTTC.

This chain joins TRBV5-1 and TRBJ1-1, with D unresolved. V was pared by 1 base and J by 5 bases, with 15 bases between. The V gene's germline CDR1 is SGHRS and CDR2 YFSETQ. This CDR3 has 15 amino acids. The CDR3, as DNA: TGCGCCAGCAGCTTGTTTGGGGTGAGGGAGACTGAAGCTTTCTTT. Protein sequence: CASSLFGVRETEAFF.

This clonotype has just a few counts. V gene TRBV5-6 combines with J gene TRBJ2-7; possible D gene TRBD2, 5 bases. Germline CDR1 and CDR2: SGHDT and YYEEEE. Deletions cut 4 bases from V and 2 bases from J, with 16 bases between. The CDR3 has 15 amino acids. CDR3 DNA sequence: TGTGCCAGCAGCCCCCCCCGAGGGTATCCCTACGAGCAGTACGTC. Residues: CASSPPRGYPYEQYV.

This clonotype has a count of ten or more. This chain uses TRBV7-9 with TRBJ1-3, with 7 bases fitting TRBD1. The ends lost 5 bases at V and 4 bases at J; junction bases unmatched: 5. The CDR3 consists of 14 residues. Germline V gene data show CDR1 as SEHNR and CDR2 as FQNEAQ (reference sequence). CDR3 coding DNA: TGTGCCAGCAGCCCCCAGGGGGGGGGAAACACCATATATTTT. Translation gives CASSPQGGGNTIYF.

This clonotype was counted only a few times. The chain employs TRBV5-4 and TRBJ1-2, with 7 bases matching TRBD1. Losses at the gene ends were 5 bases for V and 2 bases for J; bases not matched to a gene: 6. CDR1 SGHNT and CDR2 YYREEE come from the germline V gene (reference sequence). CDR3 length: 14 residues. CDR3 sequence reads: CASRTTGLNYGYTF. DNA for the CDR3: TGTGCCAGCAGGACGACAGGGTTGAACTATGGCTACACCTTC.

This clonotype was found a few times. The chain recombines TRBV7-2 with TRBJ1-6, with 8 bases identical to TRBD1. Unmatched junction bases numbered 10, after V lost 5 bases and J lost 4 bases. The CDR3 totals 17 residues. Germline CDR1 reads SGHTA; CDR2 reads FQGNSA. This chain's CDR3 is CASSKTGAGGYNSPLHF. In DNA form, the CDR3 reads TGTGCCAGCAGCAAGACAGGGGCTGGGGGGTATAATTCACCCCTCCACTTT.

This clonotype has ten or more counts. This chain joins TRBV4-1 and TRBJ2-7, with no clear D. V dropped 0 bases and J dropped 0 bases, with 9 bases sitting between them. The CDR3 length is 15 residues. Germline lookup yields CDR1 MGHRA and CDR2 YSYEKL. CDR3 protein: CASSQEPRSSYEQYF. The CDR3 DNA sequence: TGCGCCAGCAGCCAAGAGCCACGGAGCTCCTACGAGCAGTACTTC.

The V gene is TRBV4-3, the J gene TRBJ2-2; D gene unclear. This CDR3 is 13 amino acids long. V was shortened by 3 bases and J by 5 bases, with 7 bases between the two germline ends. Germline lookup yields CDR1 LGHNA and CDR2 YSLEER. DNA of the CDR3: TGCGCCAGCAGCCAGCCACAGACCGGGGAGCTGTTTTTT. Protein sequence: CASSQPQTGELFF.

This clonotype came up many times. The V and J genes are TRBV7-6 and TRBJ1-2; D is unclear. The ends were cut back, 4 bases at V and 5 bases at J, with 14 bases in the middle. The CDR3 length is 14 residues. The germline CDR1 and CDR2 sequences are SGHVS and FNYEAQ. CDR3 amino acids: CASSSLRSEYGYTF. The CDR3 region has the DNA TGTGCCAGCAGCTCCTTGCGTTCGGAATATGGCTACACCTTC.

This clonotype was seen repeatedly, ten times or more. This sequence joins TRBV11-2 and TRBJ2-5; a possible D gene is TRBD1 (6 bases). The V gene's germline CDR1 is SGHAT and CDR2 FQNNGV. The CDR3 totals 15 residues. V lost 5 bases and J 4 bases, leaving 17 bases between the germline ends. CDR3 in DNA: TGTGCCAGCAGCCCCAGGGGCGGGTACGGAGAGACCCAGTACTTC. This codes for CASSPRGGYGETQYF.

This clonotype was seen at least ten times. This sequence joins TRBV5-1 and TRBJ2-6; D is undetermined. From germline, CDR1 is SGHRS and CDR2 YFSETQ. Between the trimmed V and J ends, which lost 4 bases and 4 bases, there was a span of 6 bases. CDR3 size: 13 residues. CDR3 DNA sequence: TGCGCCAGCAGCCCCGGAGGGGCCAACGTCCTGACTTTC. Its translation: CASSPGGANVLTF.

This clonotype was counted ten times or more. The chain's CDR3 is CASTIDVARRGNQPQHF. The CDR3 nucleotides read TGTGCCAGCACCATAGACGTCGCGCGCAGAGGCAATCAGCCCCAGCATTTT. The chain joins TRBV7-8 to TRBJ1-5; D remains unclear. CDR1 is SGHVS and CDR2 is FQNEAQ in the germline V gene. V was clipped by 7 bases and J by 2 bases, with 21 bases between them. This CDR3 is 17 amino acids long.

The chain links TRBV19 to TRBJ2-1; TRBD1 matches 10 bases. J gave up 9 bases and V 9 bases, and 14 bases lay outside the gene matches. The germline gives CDR1 LNHDA, CDR2 SQIVND (reference sequence). This CDR3 comprises 15 residues. DNA for the CDR3: TGTGCCAGCGCCCGAGCCGGGACAGGGGCGTTTGAGCAGTTCTTC. It yields the protein CASARAGTGAFEQFF.

The V and J genes are TRBV12-3 or TRBV12-4 and TRBJ2-1; TRBD2 matches at 10 bases. V lost 5 bases and J lost 0; bases outside the gene matches: 4. The CDR3 is made up of 16 amino acids. CDR3 loop: CASSLRLAGSYNEQFF. CDR3 nucleotide sequence: TGTGCCAGCAGTCTCCGACTAGCGGGCTCCTACAATGAGCAGTTCTTC.

This clonotype turned up a few times. A much larger clone lies one base from this, so it may be a read error. The gene calls are TRBV7-2 and TRBJ1-1; 7 bases match TRBD1. The germline V gene encodes CDR1 SGHTA and CDR2 FQGNSA. With V trimmed by 4 bases and J by 1 base, 3 bases remained unmatched. The CDR3 is 14 amino acids. The CDR3 loop reads CASSYRDRNTEAFF. The CDR3 DNA is TGTGCCAGCAGCTACCGGGACAGGAACACTGAAGCTTTCTTT.

This clonotype has a handful of counts. This chain links TRBV27 with TRBJ1-6, with 7 bases lining up with TRBD1. Germline loops: CDR1 MNHEY, CDR2 SMNVEV (reference sequence). The trim removed 4 bases at V and 2 bases at J, leaving 5 bases unmatched. This CDR3 has 16 residues. CDR3 in DNA: TGTGCCAGCAGTTCGACAGGGAGGGCCTATAATTCACCCCTCCACTTT. It codes for CASSSTGRAYNSPLHF.

This clonotype was seen only a few times. The chain joins TRBV28 to TRBJ1-4; D gene uncertain. The CDR3 loop spans 16 amino acids. Germline CDR1 MDHEN, CDR2 SYDVKM. The V gene lost 5 bases and the J gene lost 4 bases, with 17 bases spanning the gap. The CDR3 coding sequence is TGTGCCAGCAGTATCTACGGACGAGCGAATAATGAAAAACTGTTTTTT. Encoded protein: CASSIYGRANNEKLFF.

The chain uses TRBV27 and TRBJ2-1, with TRBD2 matching over 14 bases. Germline values: CDR1 MNHEY, CDR2 SMNVEV (reference sequence). The CDR3 sequence is 16 residues long. J gave up 10 bases and V 10 bases, and 15 bases lay outside the gene matches. CDR3 amino acids: CATGLAGVLIGSEQFF. In DNA, the CDR3 is TGTGCCACGGGACTAGCGGGGGTACTAATCGGGTCCGAGCAGTTCTTC.

In this sample, this clonotype turned up a few times. This sequence joins TRBV12-3 or TRBV12-4 and TRBJ1-2, with a weak D call TRBD1 (5 bases). V was pared by 2 bases and J by 2 bases, with 9 bases between. This CDR3 is built from 14 residues. CDR3 region: CASSLLGPNYGYTF. The CDR3 DNA reads as TGTGCCAGCAGTTTATTGGGGCCCAACTATGGCTACACCTTC.

This clonotype showed up many times. The V call is TRBV7-2, the J call TRBJ1-2; perhaps TRBD1 as D (6 bases). The germline CDR1 and CDR2 sequences are SGHTA and FQGNSA. V was shortened by 5 bases and J by 2 bases, with 15 bases between the two germline ends. This CDR3 has 15 amino acids. DNA for the CDR3: TGTGCCAGCAGCCTTGCCCGGGACATAAACTATGGCTACACCTTC. Its translation is CASSLARDINYGYTF.

This sequence joins TRBV7-6 and TRBJ1-6, with a possible D match to TRBD1 (5 bases). CDR1 is SGHVS and CDR2 is FNYEAQ in the germline V gene. Trimming pared 1 base from V and 7 bases from J, leaving 14 bases between. CDR3 length: 16 residues. The CDR3 region is CASSLEAGSRNSPLHF. CDR3 DNA sequence: TGTGCCAGCAGCTTAGAGGCAGGGAGTCGGAATTCACCCCTCCACTTT.

This clonotype has a count of ten or more. V usage is TRBV10-3 and J usage is TRBJ2-2, with D possibly being TRBD1 (6 bases). Per germline, CDR1 ENHRY and CDR2 SYGVKD. This CDR3 region has 13 residues. V was shortened by 7 bases and J by 6 bases, with 12 bases between the two germline ends. As DNA, the CDR3 is TGTGCCATCACAACAGGGACCCCCGGGGAGCTGTTTTTT. Translating it yields CAITTGTPGELFF.